This note documents a single TCR beta chain sequence. This record belongs to a study of blood T cell repertoires in COVID-19. The wider study: Both acute and convalescent COVID-19 samples were obtained from the United States, Italy and Spain.

Sequenced by immunoSEQ multiplex PCR; TCRdb stores in-frame clones only, minus some. The sample has 200,000 to 300,000 clones; approximately 88% are singletons. Deletions cut 2 bases from V and 3 bases from J, with 8 bases between. The CDR3 has 14 amino acids. Germline V gene sequence: CDR1 SEHNR, CDR2 FQNEAQ (reference sequence). Those enrolled, adults aged roughly 18 to 90 years, came from 25 or so US areas. The sample taken for sequencing was PBMCs or T cells enriched from blood (not recorded which). The chain uses TRBV7-9 and TRBJ1-5; no clear D gene. The TCR sequence derives from a middle-aged woman who had been exposed to COVID-19. DNA for the CDR3: TGTGCCAGCAGCTTATCAGAGGTCAATCAGCCCCAGCATTTT. Its protein product is CASSLSEVNQPQHF.